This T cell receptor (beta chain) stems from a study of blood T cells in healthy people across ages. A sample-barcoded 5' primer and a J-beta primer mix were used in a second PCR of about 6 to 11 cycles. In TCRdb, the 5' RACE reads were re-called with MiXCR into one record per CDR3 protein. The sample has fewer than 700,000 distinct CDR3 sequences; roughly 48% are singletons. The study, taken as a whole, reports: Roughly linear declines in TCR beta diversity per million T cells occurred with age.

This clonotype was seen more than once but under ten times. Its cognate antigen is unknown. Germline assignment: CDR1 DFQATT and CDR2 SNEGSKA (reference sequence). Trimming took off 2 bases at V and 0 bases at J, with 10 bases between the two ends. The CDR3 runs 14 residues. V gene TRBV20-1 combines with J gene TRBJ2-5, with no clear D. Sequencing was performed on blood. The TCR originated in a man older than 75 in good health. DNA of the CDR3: TGCAGTGCTAGAAGCACAAAGTACCAAGAGACCCAGTACTTC. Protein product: CSARSTKYQETQYF.